Shown below are 20 T cell receptor beta chains from a single sample sequenced in a study of T cells in Graves' hyperthyroidism and ophthalmopathy. RNA transcripts yielded amplified TCR beta CDR3 regions. Using the HTBI primer set, a first-round RT-PCR was run on the TCR CDR3. Using its own MiXCR run on the multiplex PCR reads, TCRdb lists one record per CDR3 protein. The data show some 700,000 distinct CDR3 sequences, roughly 17% seen once. The sample comprised blood. The receptors shown here come from a man aged 45-65 years with Graves' hyperthyroidism.

This clonotype was counted at least ten times. The chain joins TRBV2 to TRBJ1-2, with D hard to call. The CDR3 has 13 residues. V lost 1 base, J lost 7 bases, and 10 bases lay in between. The V gene's germline CDR1 is SNHLY and CDR2 FYNNEI. The CDR3 is CASSEGQVSGYTF. CDR3 nucleotides: TGTGCCAGCAGTGAAGGTCAGGTATCTGGCTACACCTTC. The full variable domain, completed using reference TRBV2 and TRBJ1-2, is EPEVTQTPSHQVTQMGQEVILRCVPISNHLYFYWYRQILGQKVEFLVSFYNNEISEKSEIFDDQFSVERPDGSNFTLKIRSTKLEDSAMYFCASSEGQVSGYTFGSGTRLTVV.

This clonotype was seen at least ten times. The J gene is TRBJ2-7, the V gene TRBV6-1; 7 nucleotides match TRBD2. V gave up 5 bases and J gave up 2 bases; unmatched junction bases: 6. CDR3 length: 14 amino acids. Germline V gene data show CDR1 as MNHNS and CDR2 as SASEGT. The chain's CDR3 is CASSPQGTTYEQYF. Here the CDR3 DNA reads TGTGCCAGCAGTCCCCAAGGGACTACCTACGAGCAGTACTTC.

This clonotype was seen ten or more times. J is TRBJ1-2 and V is TRBV12-3 or TRBV12-4, with D maybe TRBD1 (6 bases). CDR3 length: 12 residues. V was cut by 5 bases and J by 4 bases, with 8 bases left in between. The CDR3 nucleotides are TGTGCCAGCAGTCAGGGGACCTATGGCTACACCTTC. The encoded protein is CASSQGTYGYTF.

This chain connects TRBV6-5 to TRBJ2-1; D not certain. The V gene's germline CDR1 is MNHEY and CDR2 SVGAGI. This CDR3 region has 13 residues. Trimming took 1 base from V and 8 from J, leaving 9 bases between them. The CDR3 here is CASSYWPRDEQFF. The CDR3 nucleotides are TGTGCCAGCAGTTACTGGCCTCGCGATGAGCAGTTCTTC.

At least ten counts were recorded for this clonotype. The chain couples TRBV28 to TRBJ2-5, with unresolved D. Looked up from germline, CDR1 is MDHEN and CDR2 is SYDVKM. The CDR3 sequence is 12 residues long. V was pared by 3 bases and J by 5 bases, with 7 bases between. This chain's CDR3 is CASSFIKETQYF. CDR3 nucleotide sequence: TGTGCCAGCAGTTTTATAAAGGAGACCCAGTACTTC.

There are a few counts of this clonotype. This chain uses TRBV5-1 with TRBJ2-2, with 7 bases aligning to TRBD1. V shed 7 bases and J 1 base; nucleotides not matched to a gene: 7. The V gene's germline CDR1 is SGHRS and CDR2 YFSETQ. This CDR3 contains 15 residues. The CDR3 nucleotides read TGCGCCAGCCGCTCGACAGGGCTGAACACCGGGGAGCTGTTTTTT. It translates to CASRSTGLNTGELFF.

The sample holds many counts of this clonotype. This sequence joins TRBV2 and TRBJ2-1; 7 bases are shared with TRBD2. V shed 2 bases, J shed 7 bases, and the junction held 5 bases outside the gene matches. This CDR3 region has 14 residues. Germline CDR1 SNHLY, CDR2 FYNNEI. Here the CDR3 reads CASSESGRWNEQFF. The CDR3 DNA follows: TGTGCCAGCAGTGAATCCGGGAGGTGGAATGAGCAGTTCTTC.

In this sample, this clonotype turned up many times. The rearrangement uses TRBV6-1 and TRBJ1-4; no clear D. Deletions cut 6 bases from V and 4 bases from J, with 12 bases between. Looked up from germline, CDR1 is MNHNS and CDR2 is SASEGT. This CDR3 is built from 14 residues. The CDR3 DNA follows: TGTGCCAGCAGCTGGGGAGGAGGTAATGAAAAACTGTTTTTT. As protein: CASSWGGGNEKLFF.

The sample holds many counts of this clonotype. The chain uses TRBV28 and TRBJ1-6; the D gene is possibly TRBD1 (5 bases). Germline CDR1 is MDHEN and CDR2 is SYDVKM. This CDR3 comprises 12 residues. Deletions cut 9 bases from V and 10 bases from J, with 13 bases between. The CDR3 DNA is TGTGCCAGTTTCGGGGGAGTCTCACCCCTCCACTTT. Translated: CASFGGVSPLHF. Supplemented by reference TRBV28 and TRBJ1-6, the full variable domain reads DVKVTQSSRYLVKRTGEKVFLECVQDMDHENMFWYRQDPGLGLRLIYFSYDVKMKEKGDIPEGYSVSREKKERFSLILESASTNQTSMYLCASFGGVSPLHFGNGTRLTVT.

The chain's CDR3 is CASSTGLPTDTQYF. In DNA, the CDR3 is TGTGCCAGCAGCACAGGTCTGCCCACAGATACGCAGTATTTT. J is TRBJ2-3 and V is TRBV6-1; TRBD1 is a possible D gene (5 bases). CDR3 size: 14 residues. Per the germline V gene, CDR1 is MNHNS and CDR2 is SASEGT. V was clipped by 6 bases and J by 2 bases, with 12 bases between them.

This clonotype was detected many times. This chain uses TRBV15 with TRBJ2-7, with a weak D call TRBD1 (5 bases). The V end was cut by 0 bases, the J end by 0 bases, with 9 bases between. From germline, CDR1 is LNHNV and CDR2 YYDKDF (reference sequence). This CDR3 has 15 residues. This chain's CDR3 is CATSRERQLSYEQYF. The CDR3 nucleotides are TGTGCCACCAGCAGAGAGAGACAGCTCTCCTACGAGCAGTACTTC.

This clonotype showed up many times. This chain uses TRBV6-2 or TRBV6-3 with TRBJ1-3; 9 nucleotides align to TRBD1. This CDR3 region has 16 residues. The V and J ends lost 4 bases and 4 bases, in that order; junction bases with no gene match: 8. Germline lookup yields CDR1 MNHEY and CDR2 SVGEGT. Written as DNA, the CDR3 is TGTGCCAGCAGTTCCTGGGACAGGGTCGACGGAAACACCATATATTTT. This encodes CASSSWDRVDGNTIYF.

Comment on this clonotype: A much larger clonotype is one base distant, so this may be a read error. The genes are TRBV5-1 and TRBJ2-7, with D perhaps matching TRBD2 (6 bases). Trimming took 0 bases from V and 6 from J, leaving 13 bases between them. CDR3 length: 14 amino acids. Germline V gene data show CDR1 as SGHRS and CDR2 as YFSETQ. Written as DNA, the CDR3 is TGCGCCAGCAGCTTGGGGGACTTTCAACTCGAGCAGTACTTC. Protein product: CASSLGDFQLEQYF. Looking up the rest from reference TRBV5-1 and TRBJ2-7 gives the full variable domain: KAGVTQTPRYLIKTRGQQVTLSCSPISGHRSVSWYQQTPGQGLQFLFEYFSETQRNKGNFPGRFSGRQFSNSRSEMNVSTLELGDSALYLCASSLGDFQLEQYFGPGTRLTVT.

V is TRBV5-5 and J is TRBJ2-1, with 7 bases aligning to TRBD2. CDR3 length: 15 amino acids. CDR1 SGHKS and CDR2 YYEKEE come from the germline V gene (reference sequence). After removal of 3 bases from V and 2 bases from J, the junction contained 5 bases not matched to a gene. In DNA, the CDR3 is TGTGCCAGCAGCTGGGGGGGGGGTACCTACAATGAGCAGTTCTTC. Translating gives CASSWGGGTYNEQFF.

The chain employs TRBV5-6 and TRBJ2-5, with D uncertain. CDR1 is SGHDT, CDR2 YYEEEE, per germline. The CDR3 has 15 amino acids. Trimming shortened V by 6 bases and J by 5 bases, and 20 bases separated the two germline ends. The CDR3 loop is CASTLDQHARETQYF. Written as DNA, the CDR3 is TGTGCCAGCACTTTGGATCAGCACGCGAGGGAGACCCAGTACTTC.

This clonotype was seen at least ten times. The chain recombines TRBV19 with TRBJ1-1, with unresolved D. The CDR3 is 19 amino acids. Trimming shortened V by 6 bases and J by 0 bases, and 26 bases separated the two germline ends. CDR1 is LNHDA and CDR2 is SQIVND in the germline V gene (reference sequence). CDR3 nucleotide sequence: TGTGCCAGTAGCCAGACGAAGACAACCAGATTACTAATGAACACTGAAGCTTTCTTT. As protein: CASSQTKTTRLLMNTEAFF. The complete variable domain, with remaining parts taken from reference TRBV19 and TRBJ1-1, reads DGGITQSPKYLFRKEGQNVTLSCEQNLNHDAMYWYRQDPGQGLRLIYYSQIVNDFQKGDIAEGYSVSREKKESFPLTVTSAQKNPTAFYLCASSQTKTTRLLMNTEAFFGQGTRLTVV.

This clonotype was picked up many times. V is TRBV28 and J is TRBJ1-5, with 10 bases lining up with TRBD1. V trimming: 7 bases; J trimming: 4 bases; junction bases outside the gene matches: 7. This CDR3 is 15 amino acids long. Germline loops: CDR1 MDHEN, CDR2 SYDVKM. The CDR3 here is CASTFKDRGNQPQHF. DNA for the CDR3: TGTGCCAGCACCTTTAAGGACAGGGGGAATCAGCCCCAGCATTTT. Full variable domain (remainder filled in from reference TRBV28 and TRBJ1-5): DVKVTQSSRYLVKRTGEKVFLECVQDMDHENMFWYRQDPGLGLRLIYFSYDVKMKEKGDIPEGYSVSREKKERFSLILESASTNQTSMYLCASTFKDRGNQPQHFGDGTRLSIL.

This clonotype was found a few times. The chain joins TRBV24-1 to TRBJ2-2; TRBD1 is a possible D gene (6 bases). V lost 4 bases to trimming and J lost 0 bases, with 11 bases between them. Per germline, CDR1 KGHDR and CDR2 SFDVKD. The CDR3 spans 16 residues. The CDR3 protein is CATSDPGHTNTGELFF. CDR3 coding DNA: TGTGCCACCAGTGACCCGGGACACACGAACACCGGGGAGCTGTTTTTT.

The rearrangement uses TRBV4-1 and TRBJ1-3; possible D gene TRBD1, 6 bases. CDR1 and CDR2 from the germline V gene are MGHRA and YSYEKL. There are 15 residues in the CDR3. V was shortened by 0 bases and J by 3 bases, with 9 bases between the two germline ends. CDR3 DNA: TGCGCCAGCAGCCAAGATAGGGGGATTGGAAACACCATATATTTT. It is translated as CASSQDRGIGNTIYF.

The chain links TRBV7-2 to TRBJ2-1, with 12 positions matching TRBD2. Germline V gene data show CDR1 as SGHTA and CDR2 as FQGNSA. This CDR3 contains 17 residues. The V and J ends lost 4 bases and 3 bases, in that order; junction bases with no gene match: 7. CDR3 nucleotide sequence: TGTGCCAGCAGCTCCCGCGGACTAGCGGGAAGCTACAATGAGCAGTTCTTC. This translates into CASSSRGLAGSYNEQFF. The full variable domain, completed using reference TRBV7-2 and TRBJ2-1, is GAGVSQSPSNKVTEKGKDVELRCDPISGHTALYWYRQSLGQGLEFLIYFQGNSAPDKSGLPSDRFSAERTGGSVSTLTIQRTQQEDSAVYLCASSSRGLAGSYNEQFFGPGTRLTVL.